These 2 T cell receptor beta chains were all obtained from the same sample, sequenced in a study of type 1 regulatory T cells. TCRdb passed the reads through MiXCR, listing each CDR3 protein once. This sample has tens of thousands of distinct CDR3 sequences, with less than 25% found just once. Their antigen targets remain unknown. Study-level findings and limits: Tr1 cells had a more restricted TCR repertoire than non-Tr1 cells.

Sequencing input: cultured type 1 regulatory T (Tr1) cells, either the whole culture or a sorted fraction (not recorded which). Source of these receptors: a human donor in good health.

This clonotype was counted a few times. The chain carries TRBV5-5 and TRBJ1-1, with TRBD1 identical over 8 bases. Germline V gene lookup returns CDR1 SGHKS and CDR2 YYEKEE (reference sequence). The J segment lost 8 bases and the V segment lost 2 bases, leaving 8 bases of the junction unmatched. The CDR3 contains 14 residues. CDR3 in DNA: TGTGCCAGCAGCTTAAGGACAGGGAGGATGGAAGCTTTCTTT. Translation: CASSLRTGRMEAFF. Full variable domain (outside the CDR3, taken from reference TRBV5-5 and TRBJ1-1): DAGVTQSPTHLIKTRGQQVTLRCSPISGHKSVSWYQQVLGQGPQFIFQYYEKEERGRGNFPDRFSARQFPNYSSELNVNALLLGDSALYLCASSLRTGRMEAFFGQGTRLTVV.

The gene calls are TRBV5-5 and TRBJ1-4; tentatively, D is TRBD1 (5 bases). The CDR3 is 14 amino acids. V lost 3 bases, J lost 8 bases, and 14 bases lay in between. Per germline, CDR1 SGHKS and CDR2 YYEKEE (reference sequence). In DNA form, the CDR3 reads TGTGCCAGCAGCTCGCCCCAGGGAGGCGAAAAACTGTTTTTT. Encoded protein: CASSSPQGGEKLFF.